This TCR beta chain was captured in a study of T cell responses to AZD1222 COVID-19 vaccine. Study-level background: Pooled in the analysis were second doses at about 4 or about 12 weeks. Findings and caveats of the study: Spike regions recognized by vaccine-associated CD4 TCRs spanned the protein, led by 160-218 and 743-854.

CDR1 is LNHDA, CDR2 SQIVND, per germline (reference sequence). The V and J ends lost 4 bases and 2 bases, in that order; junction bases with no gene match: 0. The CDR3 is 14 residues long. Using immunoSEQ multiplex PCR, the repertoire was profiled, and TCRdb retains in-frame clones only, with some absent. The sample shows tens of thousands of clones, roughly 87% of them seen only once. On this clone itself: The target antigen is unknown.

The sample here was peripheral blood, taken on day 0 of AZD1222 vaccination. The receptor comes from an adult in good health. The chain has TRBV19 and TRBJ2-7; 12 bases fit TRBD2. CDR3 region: CASSRTSGAYEQYF. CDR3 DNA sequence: TGTGCCAGTAGTAGGACTAGCGGGGCCTACGAGCAGTACTTC.